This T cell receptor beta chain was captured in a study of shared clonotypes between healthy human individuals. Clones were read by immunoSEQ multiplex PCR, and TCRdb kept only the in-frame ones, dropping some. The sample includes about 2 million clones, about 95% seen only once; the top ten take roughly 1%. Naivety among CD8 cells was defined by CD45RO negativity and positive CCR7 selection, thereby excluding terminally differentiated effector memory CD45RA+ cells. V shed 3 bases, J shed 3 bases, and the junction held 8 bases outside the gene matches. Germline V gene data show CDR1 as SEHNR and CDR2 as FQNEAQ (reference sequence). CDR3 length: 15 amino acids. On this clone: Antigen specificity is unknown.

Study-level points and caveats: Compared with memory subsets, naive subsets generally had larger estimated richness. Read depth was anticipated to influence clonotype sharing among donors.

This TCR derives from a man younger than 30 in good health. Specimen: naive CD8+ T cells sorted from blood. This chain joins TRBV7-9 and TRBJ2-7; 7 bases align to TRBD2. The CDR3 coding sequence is TGTGCCAGCAGCTTCCCCGCGGGAGTAGGCTACGAGCAGTACTTC. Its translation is CASSFPAGVGYEQYF.